The rows below give T cell receptor beta chains drawn from one sample of a study of blood T cell repertoires in COVID-19. Assay: immunoSEQ multiplex PCR; the TCRdb copy retains only in-frame clones and omits some. The sample lists more than 100,000 clones; 87% were seen once. The specimen sequenced was peripheral blood. The receptors were gathered from a man over 45 with active COVID-19. The CDR3 runs from the conserved cysteine through the conserved F or W. Each record gives: J gene, V gene, CDR3 protein.

j_call: TRBJ2-7; v_call: TRBV19; cdr3_aa: CASSFRGQGAYEQYF
j_call: TRBJ2-1; v_call: TRBV7-2; cdr3_aa: CASSFTSGGVGEQFF
j_call: TRBJ2-3; v_call: TRBV27; cdr3_aa: CASSHNTDTQYF
j_call: TRBJ2-2; v_call: TRBV7-9; cdr3_aa: CASSFDSAAGELFF
j_call: TRBJ1-4; v_call: TRBV7-9; cdr3_aa: CASSSDGGTGDEKLFF
j_call: TRBJ1-4; v_call: TRBV5-1; cdr3_aa: CASSSSGQGEKLFF
j_call: TRBJ1-6; v_call: TRBV7-9; cdr3_aa: CASREQTNSPLHF
j_call: TRBJ1-5; v_call: TRBV29-1; cdr3_aa: CSARTGGLNQPQHF
j_call: TRBJ2-1; v_call: TRBV5-6; cdr3_aa: CASSGGLRLHNEQFF
j_call: TRBJ2-7; v_call: TRBV6-2/TRBV6-3; cdr3_aa: CASSYLLAYEQYF
j_call: TRBJ2-1; v_call: TRBV30; cdr3_aa: CAWMGDGSSYNEQFF
j_call: TRBJ2-1; v_call: TRBV7-2; cdr3_aa: CASSSSIANLNEQFF
j_call: TRBJ2-1; v_call: TRBV7-3; cdr3_aa: CASSSGQGINEQFF
j_call: TRBJ1-3; v_call: TRBV7-2; cdr3_aa: CASSLYRESTIYF
j_call: TRBJ2-3; v_call: TRBV18; cdr3_aa: CASSPPTSGTGGTQYF
j_call: TRBJ2-1; v_call: TRBV1; cdr3_aa: CTSSQEGSRAGSEQFF
j_call: TRBJ1-2; v_call: TRBV3-1/TRBV3-2; cdr3_aa: CASSQDPYYGYTF
j_call: TRBJ2-1; v_call: TRBV6-5; cdr3_aa: CASSHIYNEQFF
j_call: TRBJ2-7; v_call: TRBV29-1; cdr3_aa: CSVSTGDEQYF
j_call: TRBJ2-3; v_call: TRBV19; cdr3_aa: CASSIGGQFTDTQYF
j_call: TRBJ2-3; v_call: TRBV5-1; cdr3_aa: CASTIAGLSTDTQYF
j_call: TRBJ1-1; v_call: TRBV5-1; cdr3_aa: CASSLGRDAFF
j_call: TRBJ2-1; v_call: TRBV2; cdr3_aa: CASSQDIYEQFF
j_call: TRBJ1-2; v_call: TRBV5-4; cdr3_aa: CASSLFGLGQGFVYGYTF
j_call: TRBJ2-6; v_call: TRBV4-2; cdr3_aa: CASSPNTDPSRANVLTF
j_call: TRBJ1-5; v_call: TRBV27; cdr3_aa: CASSPVSIVAGGVYQPQHF
j_call: TRBJ2-7; v_call: TRBV6-5; cdr3_aa: CASSYFGYWGFEQYF
j_call: TRBJ2-2; v_call: TRBV2; cdr3_aa: CASSEGPRELFF
j_call: TRBJ1-4; v_call: TRBV15; cdr3_aa: CATSRDLQGGTSNEKLFF
j_call: TRBJ1-6; v_call: TRBV7-8; cdr3_aa: CASSWGQGSYNSPLHF
j_call: TRBJ1-6; v_call: TRBV5-6; cdr3_aa: CASSLGDRNSPLHF
j_call: TRBJ1-2; v_call: TRBV6-5; cdr3_aa: CASSYRVDYGYTF
j_call: TRBJ2-2; v_call: TRBV2; cdr3_aa: CASSLAANTGELFF
j_call: TRBJ2-1; v_call: TRBV29-1; cdr3_aa: CSVESSGYNEQFF
j_call: TRBJ2-3; v_call: TRBV3-1/TRBV3-2; cdr3_aa: CASSPQGANTDTQYF
j_call: TRBJ1-1; v_call: TRBV4-1; cdr3_aa: CASSPTGGETEAFF
j_call: TRBJ2-7; v_call: TRBV5-1; cdr3_aa: CASSSTTGRSEQYF
j_call: TRBJ2-5; v_call: TRBV7-3; cdr3_aa: CASSFQGTTQETQYF
j_call: TRBJ1-2; v_call: TRBV5-6; cdr3_aa: CASSSSPGEGVWGYTF
j_call: TRBJ1-5; v_call: TRBV5-5; cdr3_aa: CASSTEAQINQPQHF
j_call: TRBJ2-3; v_call: TRBV11-2; cdr3_aa: CASSTPRTDTQYF
j_call: TRBJ2-1; v_call: TRBV2; cdr3_aa: CASRPFSGLAGGNEQFF
j_call: TRBJ2-3; v_call: TRBV19; cdr3_aa: CASSTRLAGGHLDTQYF
j_call: TRBJ2-3; v_call: TRBV19; cdr3_aa: CASSRGGAPDTQYF
j_call: TRBJ2-5; v_call: TRBV7-2; cdr3_aa: CASSLVREETQYF
j_call: TRBJ2-1; v_call: TRBV9; cdr3_aa: CASSATATGSPYNEQFF
j_call: TRBJ2-1; v_call: TRBV5-4; cdr3_aa: CASSPDRGGYNEQFF
j_call: TRBJ1-1; v_call: TRBV9; cdr3_aa: CASSPSGQTGRTEAFF
j_call: TRBJ1-1; v_call: TRBV4-1; cdr3_aa: CASSQGPQVSLNTEAFF
j_call: TRBJ2-7; v_call: TRBV5-4; cdr3_aa: CASRLQGFEQYF
j_call: TRBJ2-2; v_call: TRBV14; cdr3_aa: CASSQLGGTGELFF
j_call: TRBJ2-2; v_call: TRBV3-1/TRBV3-2; cdr3_aa: CASSQKGGRTGELFF
j_call: TRBJ2-1; v_call: TRBV7-2; cdr3_aa: CASSITSGGSYEQFF
j_call: TRBJ1-6; v_call: TRBV27; cdr3_aa: CASSLSIMAVSPLHF
j_call: TRBJ2-7; v_call: TRBV9; cdr3_aa: CASSVGQSSYEQYF